One sample yielded the 6 T cell receptor beta chains listed below, sequenced in a study of blood T cell repertoires in COVID-19. Method: immunoSEQ multiplex PCR; TCRdb's copy keeps in-frame clones and lacks some. Here the sample spans some 180,000 clones, around nine tenths being singletons. The sample comprised peripheral blood. These receptors were collected from a woman of 80 years or more with COVID-19, enrolled during active disease.

The CDR3: CASKTSGDTEAFF. The CDR3 nucleotides read TGTGCCAGCAAGACGTCCGGGGACACTGAAGCTTTCTTT. The gene calls are TRBV19 and TRBJ1-1, with D hard to call. Per germline, CDR1 LNHDA and CDR2 SQIVND (reference sequence). This CDR3 has 13 amino acids. V lost 9 bases to trimming and J lost 3 bases, with 14 bases between them.

The rearrangement uses TRBV27 and TRBJ1-2, with 8 bases matching TRBD1. V was pared by 2 bases and J by 4 bases, with 3 bases of the junction left unmatched. Germline CDR1 reads MNHEY; CDR2 reads SMNVEV (reference sequence). This CDR3 spans 14 amino acids. This CDR3 is CASSLEGTGYGYTF. The DNA for the CDR3 is TGTGCCAGCAGTTTAGAGGGGACAGGCTATGGCTACACCTTC.

The chain couples TRBV20-1 to TRBJ1-5, with 9 bases that match TRBD1. CDR3 size: 16 residues. The germline gives CDR1 DFQATT, CDR2 SNEGSKA (reference sequence). Trimming cost V 3 bases and J 3 bases; bases outside gene matches: 9. Here the CDR3 reads CSASGPGTGHNQPQHF. DNA of the CDR3: TGCAGTGCTAGTGGTCCCGGGACAGGGCACAATCAGCCCCAGCATTTT.

V is TRBV7-2 and J is TRBJ2-3, with D perhaps TRBD1 (6 bases). The CDR3 totals 14 residues. In germline, CDR1 is SGHTA, CDR2 FQGNSA. With 6 bases removed from V and 2 bases from J, the gap between germline ends came to 12 bases. The CDR3 protein is CASSFTGFTDTQYF. CDR3 in DNA: TGTGCCAGCAGTTTCACAGGGTTCACAGATACGCAGTATTTT.

This chain uses TRBV7-9 with TRBJ1-3; D call uncertain. Germline V gene sequence: CDR1 SEHNR, CDR2 FQNEAQ (reference sequence). CDR3 size: 14 residues. Trimming took 5 bases from V and 1 from J, leaving 9 bases between them. The CDR3 is CASSEEGSGNTIYF. The CDR3 coding sequence is TGTGCCAGCAGCGAAGAGGGTTCTGGAAACACCATATATTTT.

The gene calls are TRBV5-4 and TRBJ2-2; the match to TRBD2 covers 8 bases. Germline V lookup: CDR1 SGHNT, CDR2 YYREEE (reference sequence). The CDR3 runs to 16 residues. Unmatched junction bases numbered 9, after V lost 4 bases and J lost 4 bases. The CDR3 nucleotides are TGTGCCAGCAGCCCGGGGGGGGGCGCAGCCACCGGGGAGCTGTTTTTT. This translates into CASSPGGGAATGELFF.